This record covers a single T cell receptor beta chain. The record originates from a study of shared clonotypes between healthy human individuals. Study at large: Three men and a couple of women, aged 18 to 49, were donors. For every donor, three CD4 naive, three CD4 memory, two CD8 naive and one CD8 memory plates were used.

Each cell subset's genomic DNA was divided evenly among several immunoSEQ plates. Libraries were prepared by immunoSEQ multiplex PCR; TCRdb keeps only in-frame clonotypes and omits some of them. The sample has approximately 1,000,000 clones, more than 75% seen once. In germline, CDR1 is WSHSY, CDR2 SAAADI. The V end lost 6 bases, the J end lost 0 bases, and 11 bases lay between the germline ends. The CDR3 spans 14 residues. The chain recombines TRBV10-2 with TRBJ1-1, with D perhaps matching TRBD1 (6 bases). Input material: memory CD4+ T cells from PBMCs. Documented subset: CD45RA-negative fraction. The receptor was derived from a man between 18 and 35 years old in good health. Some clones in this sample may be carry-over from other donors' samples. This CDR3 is CASRETGMNTEAFF. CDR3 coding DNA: TGCGCCAGCAGGGAAACAGGGATGAACACTGAAGCTTTCTTT.